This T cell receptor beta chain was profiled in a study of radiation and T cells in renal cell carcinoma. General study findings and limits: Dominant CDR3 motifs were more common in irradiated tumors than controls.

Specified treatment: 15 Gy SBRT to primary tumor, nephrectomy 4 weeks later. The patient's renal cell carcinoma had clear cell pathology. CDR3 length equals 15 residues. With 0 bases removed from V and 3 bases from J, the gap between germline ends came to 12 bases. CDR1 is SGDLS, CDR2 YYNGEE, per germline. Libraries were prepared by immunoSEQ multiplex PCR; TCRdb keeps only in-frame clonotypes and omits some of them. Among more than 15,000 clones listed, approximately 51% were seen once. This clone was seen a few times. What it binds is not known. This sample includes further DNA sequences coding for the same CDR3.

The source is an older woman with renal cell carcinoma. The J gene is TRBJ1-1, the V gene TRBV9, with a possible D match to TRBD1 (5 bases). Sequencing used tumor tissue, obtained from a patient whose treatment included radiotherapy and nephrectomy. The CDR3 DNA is TGTGCCAGCAGCGTAGGCCCGGGGCGGCACACTGAAGCTTTCTTT. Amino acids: CASSVGPGRHTEAFF.